The 10 T cell receptor beta chains presented below share a single source sample, sequenced in a study of T cell responses to AZD1222 COVID-19 vaccine. The table came from immunoSEQ multiplex PCR; TCRdb's copy has only in-frame clones and leaves some out. Of about 110,000 clones listed, about 90% are singletons. This material consisted of peripheral blood, taken 28 days after the second AZD1222 dose. Source of these receptors: an adult who received the AZD1222 COVID-19 vaccine.

The V and J genes are TRBV7-6 and TRBJ2-2; weak D call: TRBD1 (7 bases). CDR1 is SGHVS and CDR2 is FNYEAQ in the germline V gene. The CDR3 has 15 residues. The V gene lost 6 bases and the J gene lost 3 bases, with 14 bases spanning the gap. CDR3 sequence (DNA): TGTGCCAGCAGACGGGCAGGGGGGTACACCGGGGAGCTGTTTTTT. Protein product: CASRRAGGYTGELFF. The complete variable domain, with remaining parts taken from reference TRBV7-6 and TRBJ2-2, reads GAGVSQSPRYKVTKRGQDVALRCDPISGHVSLYWYRQALGQGPEFLTYFNYEAQQDKSGLPNDRFSAERPEGSISTLTIQRTEQRDSAMYRCASRRAGGYTGELFFGEGSRLTVL.

This chain links TRBV12-3 or TRBV12-4 with TRBJ2-1; D is undetermined. This CDR3 comprises 12 residues. The V end lost 4 bases, the J end lost 7 bases, and 8 bases lay between the germline ends. The CDR3 loop is CASSWLTNEQFF. The CDR3 DNA follows: TGTGCCAGCAGTTGGCTCACGAATGAGCAGTTCTTC.

This chain joins TRBV11-3 and TRBJ2-5; 10 nucleotides line up with TRBD1. Per germline, CDR1 SGHNT and CDR2 YENEEA. The CDR3 contains 15 residues. With V trimmed by 1 base and J by 5 bases, 4 bases remained unmatched. This CDR3 reads CASSLGDRGEETQYF. The CDR3 bases are TGTGCCAGCAGCTTAGGGGACAGGGGTGAGGAGACCCAGTACTTC.

This sequence joins TRBV5-4 and TRBJ2-7; 7 bases align to TRBD1. Germline CDR1 SGHNT, CDR2 YYREEE (reference sequence). The CDR3 runs to 15 residues. Trimming cost V 1 base and J 2 bases; bases outside gene matches: 6. CDR3 DNA sequence: TGTGCCAGCAGCTTGACGGACAGGTATCCCTACGAGCAGTACTTC. Its translation: CASSLTDRYPYEQYF.

The CDR3 DNA follows: TGTGCCAGCAGTCAACTAGCGGGAGTTGTCAATGAGCAGTTCTTC. As protein: CASSQLAGVVNEQFF. This sequence joins TRBV2 and TRBJ2-1, with 11 bases aligning to TRBD2. With V trimmed by 5 bases and J by 6 bases, 6 bases remained unmatched. The CDR3 runs to 15 residues. Looked up from germline, CDR1 is SNHLY and CDR2 is FYNNEI.

This sequence joins TRBV4-3 and TRBJ2-7; 10 positions agree with TRBD2. Germline V gene sequence: CDR1 LGHNA, CDR2 YSLEER. This CDR3 has 16 amino acids. The junction had 6 bases not matched to a gene; V was cut back by 3 bases and J by 1 base. The DNA for the CDR3 is TGCGCCAGCAGCCATGCCAGCGGGGGGGCGTCCTACGAGCAGTACTTC. It is translated as CASSHASGGASYEQYF.

V usage is TRBV5-5 and J usage is TRBJ1-2; D not certain. From germline, CDR1 is SGHKS and CDR2 YYEKEE (reference sequence). V was trimmed by 2 bases and J by 2 bases, leaving 7 bases between them. The CDR3 contains 13 residues. The CDR3 protein is CASSFVTNYGYTF. CDR3 nucleotide sequence: TGTGCCAGCAGCTTTGTGACCAACTATGGCTACACCTTC.

This clone was detected only a few times. The chain uses TRBV4-2 and TRBJ2-4, with 8 nucleotides matching TRBD1. Germline CDR1 LGHNA, CDR2 YNFKEQ. Losses at the gene ends were 8 bases for V and 1 base for J; bases not matched to a gene: 7. This CDR3 is 15 amino acids long. CDR3 sequence reads: CASPRQGNAKNIQYF. CDR3 nucleotides: TGTGCCAGCCCCAGACAGGGGAACGCCAAAAACATTCAGTACTTC.

The chain is built from TRBV7-9 and TRBJ2-5; a possible D gene is TRBD2 (6 bases). There are 17 residues in the CDR3. Germline V gene lookup returns CDR1 SEHNR and CDR2 FQNEAQ (reference sequence). V was cut by 3 bases and J by 4 bases, with 21 bases left in between. The CDR3 bases are TGTGCCAGCAGCTTTGGGACTGGCCGGCGGGTAAGAGAGACCCAGTACTTC. The encoded protein is CASSFGTGRRVRETQYF.

This chain connects TRBV11-2 to TRBJ2-1; possibly TRBD2 for D (5 bases). CDR3 size: 14 residues. Trimming stripped 6 bases from V and 9 bases from J, with 18 bases between. Looked up from germline, CDR1 is SGHAT and CDR2 is FQNNGV. CDR3 protein: CASRSPGLLGEQFF. CDR3 in DNA: TGTGCCAGCAGGTCCCCCGGACTCCTTGGTGAGCAGTTCTTC. Looking up the rest from reference TRBV11-2 and TRBJ2-1 gives the full variable domain: EAGVAQSPRYKIIEKRQSVAFWCNPISGHATLYWYQQILGQGPKLLIQFQNNGVVDDSQLPKDRFSAERLKGVDSTLKIQPAKLEDSAVYLCASRSPGLLGEQFFGPGTRLTVL.